A selection of T cell receptor beta chains follows, all from one sample in a study of T cell repertoires in cytomegalovirus infection. TCRdb independently ran MiXCR on the reads; one entry per CDR3 protein. This table holds roughly 760,000 distinct CDR3 sequences, roughly a third found once. The material sequenced was PBMCs. All receptors come from a human donor in good health (CMV status not recorded). Some clones in this sample may be carry-over from other donors' samples. The CDR3 runs from the conserved cysteine through the conserved F or W. A D gene is named only where the DNA matches it firmly. Some rows have no size entry. The others give once, few or many, or a class for an expanded clone.

j_gene | abundance | v_gene | d_gene | CDR3nt | CDR3aa
TRBJ2-7 | - | TRBV12-3/TRBV12-4 | TRBD2 | TGTGCCAGCAGTTTGATTTCGACTAGCGGGACCCACGAGCAGAACTTC | CASSLISTSGTHEQNF
TRBJ1-4 | - | TRBV28 | - | TGTGCCAGCAGTTCTATTAACAGTCCTAATGAAAAACTGTTTTTT | CASSSINSPNEKLFF
TRBJ2-3 | - | TRBV12-3/TRBV12-4 | TRBD2 | TGTGCCAGCAGTATAACCGGGACTAGCGGGATAGCCGTAGATACGCAGTATTTT | CASSITGTSGIAVDTQYF
TRBJ2-3 | - | TRBV5-1 | TRBD2 | TGCGCCAGCAGCTTGACCGGATTGGGGGGGAGCAGCACAGATACGCAGTATTTT | CASSLTGLGGSSTDTQYF
TRBJ2-5 | few | TRBV14 | TRBD2 | TGTGCCAGCAGCCAAGAGGGGCCATCTAGCGGGAGTTTACAAGAGACCCAGTACTTC | CASSQEGPSSGSLQETQYF
TRBJ2-2 | few | TRBV12-3/TRBV12-4 | TRBD2 | TGTGCCAGCAGTCAACTAGCGGGGGGGAACACCGGGGAGCTGTTTTTT | CASSQLAGGNTGELFF
TRBJ2-7 | few | TRBV27 | TRBD1 | TGTGCCAGCAGTTTTTCAGGGGGCAGCGGCGAGCAGTACTTC | CASSFSGGSGEQYF
TRBJ2-2 | few | TRBV7-2 | - | TGTGCCAGCAGCTCGCCCCCGGGCTCGGGCCTTAACACCGGGGAGCTGTTTTTT | CASSSPPGSGLNTGELFF
TRBJ2-7 | - | TRBV5-4 | TRBD2 | TGTGCCAGCAGCTTGAGGGGACTAGCGGGAGACGAGCAGTACTTC | CASSLRGLAGDEQYF
TRBJ2-1 | - | TRBV7-4 | - | TGTGCCAGCAGCCCCCAGGAAAGGCCGGGGACGCAGTTCTTC | CASSPQERPGTQFF
TRBJ1-1 | - | TRBV19 | TRBD1 | TGTGCCAGTAGTATGAGTTCGACAGGGACTGAAGCTTTCTTT | CASSMSSTGTEAFF
TRBJ1-1 | few | TRBV4-2 | TRBD1 | TGTGCCAGCAGCCAAGATCCCGGACAGGGGCTAACCTCTCTTATGAACACTGAAGCTTTCTTT | CASSQDPGQGLTSLMNTEAFF
TRBJ1-2 | - | TRBV11-2 | - | TGTGCCAGCAGCTTTAAGGGAGGCTATGGCTACACCTTC | CASSFKGGYGYTF
TRBJ2-5 | - | TRBV7-8 | TRBD2 | TGTGCCAGCAGCTACAGGACTAGCGGGAGCCCTACGGAGACCCAGTACTTC | CASSYRTSGSPTETQYF
TRBJ2-6 | many | TRBV7-2 | - | TGTGCCAGCAGCTTACTTTGGGCCTCTGTGGGAGGGGCCAACGTCCTGACTTTC | CASSLLWASVGGANVLTF
TRBJ2-6 | many | TRBV28 | - | TGTGCCAGCAGTTTGAGAGTCGATGGGGCCAACGTCCTGACTTTC | CASSLRVDGANVLTF
TRBJ1-5 | few | TRBV20-1 | TRBD1 | TGCAGTGCTCGGACAGGAGATCAGCCCCAGCATTTT | CSARTGDQPQHF
TRBJ2-7 | many | TRBV6-1 | - | TGTGCCAGCAACATCGGACAGAGGAGCTACGAGCAGTACTTC | CASNIGQRSYEQYF
TRBJ2-3 | - | TRBV3-1 | - | TGTGCCAGCAGCCAAAAATGGACGGGAAGGCCAGATACGCAGTATTTT | CASSQKWTGRPDTQYF
TRBJ2-1 | - | TRBV11-2 | - | TGTGCCAGCAGGCCAGTCCAGCGGGTAAACTCCTACAATGAGCAGTTCTTC | CASRPVQRVNSYNEQFF
TRBJ2-7 | - | TRBV7-9 | TRBD1 | TGTGCCAGCAGCCCACGGGACAGGGGGCATATCGAGCAGTACTTC | CASSPRDRGHIEQYF
TRBJ2-1 | - | TRBV10-3 | - | TGTGCCACCGGGATAAGCGGAAACCCAACCACAGAGGGCAATGAGCAGTTCTTC | CATGISGNPTTEGNEQFF
TRBJ1-3 | - | TRBV6-5 | - | TGTGCCAGCAGGCCAAGTACAGGAGGTGGAAACACCATATATTTT | CASRPSTGGGNTIYF
TRBJ1-5 | - | TRBV7-3 | - | TGTGCCAGCATAGCGGGGAACAGCAATCAGCCCCAGCATTTT | CASIAGNSNQPQHF
TRBJ2-1 | - | TRBV19 | TRBD2 | TGTGCCAGTAGTATAGGCGGACTAGCGAAGGGCTACAATGAGCAGTTCTTC | CASSIGGLAKGYNEQFF
TRBJ2-3 | few | TRBV6-8 | TRBD1 | TGTGCCAGCACTCCGGGACAGGGTAATCATACGCAGTATTTT | CASTPGQGNHTQYF
TRBJ1-5 | - | TRBV6-1 | - | TGTGCCAGCAGTGAGCTTAGCAATCAGCCCCTGCATTTT | CASSELSNQPLHF
TRBJ1-5 | - | TRBV10-3 | TRBD1 | TGTGCCATCAGTAAGGACAGGGCCGGCAATCAGCCCCAGCATTTT | CAISKDRAGNQPQHF
TRBJ1-2 | - | TRBV15 | TRBD1 | TGTGCCACCAGCGCCGACAGGGACGGCTACACCTTC | CATSADRDGYTF
TRBJ2-7 | many | TRBV11-2 | - | TGTGCCAGCACCTTTTCGACAGCCTACGAGCAGTACTTC | CASTFSTAYEQYF
TRBJ2-1 | - | TRBV28 | TRBD2 | TGTGCCAGCAGTCCCGGGACTAGCGGAGATGAGGTTTGGGATGAGCAGTTCTTC | CASSPGTSGDEVWDEQFF
TRBJ2-1 | - | TRBV7-6 | TRBD2 | TGTGCCAGCAGTCTCGGACTAGCGGGATTCAGTGAGCAGTTCTTC | CASSLGLAGFSEQFF
TRBJ2-2 | few | TRBV12-3/TRBV12-4 | TRBD2 | TGTGCCAGCAGTATCCGGGAGGGTAGCGGGGAGCTGTTTTTT | CASSIREGSGELFF
TRBJ2-3 | few | TRBV7-8 | TRBD1 | TGTGCCAGCAGCCCCCAGGGGGCTTGGAGCACAGATACGCAGTATTTT | CASSPQGAWSTDTQYF
TRBJ2-6 | - | TRBV28 | - | TGTGCCAGCAGTGGATCCGGGGGCTCTGGGGCCAACGTCCTGACTTTC | CASSGSGGSGANVLTF
TRBJ1-5 | few | TRBV27 | - | TGTGCCAGCGGGACAAGGGGAAGCAATCAGCCCCAGCATTTT | CASGTRGSNQPQHF
TRBJ2-2 | - | TRBV4-2 | - | TGTGTCAGCAGCCAAGTTACGGGCGCGAACACCGGTGAGCTGTTTTTT | CVSSQVTGANTGELFF
TRBJ2-6 | - | TRBV20-1 | - | TGCAGTGCTGTCGACTGGGCGAAGTCTGGGGCCAACGTCCTGACTTTC | CSAVDWAKSGANVLTF
TRBJ1-2 | - | TRBV28 | - | TGTGCCAGCAGCCGGGGCCCTCGAGGAGGCTACACCTTC | CASSRGPRGGYTF
TRBJ2-1 | - | TRBV20-1 | TRBD2 | TGCAGTGGCAGGGATAGCGGGAGGTTTCTTGAGCAGTTCTTC | CSGRDSGRFLEQFF
TRBJ1-1 | few | TRBV5-6 | - | TGTGCCAGCAGCTCCATCGGGCCTGAATGGGACACTGAAGCTTTCTTT | CASSSIGPEWDTEAFF
TRBJ1-1 | many | TRBV12-3/TRBV12-4 | TRBD1 | TGTGCCAGCATCGGGGACAGGGTTGGCACTGAAGCTTTCTTT | CASIGDRVGTEAFF
TRBJ2-7 | once | TRBV5-1 | - | TGCGCCAGCAGCTTCGAGCCCAGCTCCTACGAGCAGTACTTC | CASSFEPSSYEQYF
TRBJ2-4 | few | TRBV11-2 | - | TGTGCCAGCAGCCGTTCCCCGGGGATTCAGTACTTC | CASSRSPGIQYF
TRBJ1-1 | many | TRBV7-2 | - | TGTGCCAGCGGTGACAACACTGAAGCTTTCTTT | CASGDNTEAFF
TRBJ2-7 | - | TRBV27 | - | TGTGCCAGCAGTTCTTCTCTCGGGACAACTCTCTACGAGCAGTACTTC | CASSSSLGTTLYEQYF
TRBJ2-2 | - | TRBV28 | TRBD2 | TGTGCCAGCAGTTTAGGAGGGACTAGCGGGATCGGGGAGCTGTTTTTT | CASSLGGTSGIGELFF
TRBJ2-7 | few | TRBV6-4 | - | TGTGCCAGCAGTGACTCTACGGACGTCTCCTACGAGCAGTACTTC | CASSDSTDVSYEQYF
TRBJ1-1 | once | TRBV20-1 | - | TGCAGTGCTAGAGACCCAGGGATCCCGAACACTGAAGCTTTCTTT | CSARDPGIPNTEAFF
TRBJ1-5 | many | TRBV7-2 | - | TGTGCCAGCAGCTTATCGCCCGGTGATGCGCAGCCCCAGCATTTT | CASSLSPGDAQPQHF
TRBJ2-5 | - | TRBV28 | - | TGTGCCAGCAGCCTATTAAGAGTTGGGGAGACCCAGTACTTC | CASSLLRVGETQYF
TRBJ2-1 | many | TRBV7-8 | TRBD2 | TGTGCCAGCAGGACTAGCGGGGGAGTGGGGAGGGAGCAGTTCTTC | CASRTSGGVGREQFF
TRBJ1-3 | - | TRBV7-2 | TRBD1 | TGTGCCAGCAGCTCACAGGGGGCGCGAGGAAACACCATATATTTT | CASSSQGARGNTIYF